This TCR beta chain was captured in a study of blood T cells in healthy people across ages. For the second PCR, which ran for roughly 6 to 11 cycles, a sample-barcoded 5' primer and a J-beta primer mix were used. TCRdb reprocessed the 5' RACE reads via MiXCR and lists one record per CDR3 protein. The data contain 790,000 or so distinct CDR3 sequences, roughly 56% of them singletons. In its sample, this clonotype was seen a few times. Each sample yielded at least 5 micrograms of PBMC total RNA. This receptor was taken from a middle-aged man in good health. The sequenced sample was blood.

CDR3 sequence: CATSESGAGFQETQYF. Here the CDR3 DNA reads TGTGCCACCAGTGAGTCAGGAGCGGGGTTCCAAGAGACCCAGTACTTC. V and J are TRBV24-1 and TRBJ2-5, with 7 bases lining up with TRBD2. The CDR3 contains 16 residues. CDR1 and CDR2 (germline): KGHDR, SFDVKD. V shed 4 bases, J shed 1 base, and the junction held 8 bases outside the gene matches.